These T cell receptor beta chains were read from a single sample in a study of T cells in Graves' hyperthyroidism and ophthalmopathy. TCRdb reprocessed the multiplex PCR reads with MiXCR, giving one entry per CDR3 protein. The sample lists 540,000 or so distinct CDR3 sequences, about 45% occurring once. Sequences were obtained from peripheral blood or thyroid tissue (not recorded which). These receptors were taken from an adult woman with Graves' disease, either hyperthyroidism or ophthalmopathy (not recorded which). Each CDR3 is given with its conserved first and last residue. D genes are given only for firm matches. A clone size is listed for some rows: how often the clone was seen (once, few, many), or a class if it is expanded.

many,TRBJ1-5,TRBV28,TRBD1,TGTGCCAGCAGCTCACAGGGGATTGGTCAGCCCCAGCATTTT,CASSSQGIGQPQHF
NA,TRBJ1-1,TRBV6-1,NA,TGTGCCGGGGATAGCGGGAACACTGAAGCTTTCTTT,CAGDSGNTEAFF
NA,TRBJ1-1,TRBV19,NA,TGTGCCAGTAGTATCCGGGGGCCCACTGAAGCTTTCTTT,CASSIRGPTEAFF
once,TRBJ1-3,TRBV25-1,NA,NA,CACSARVVSGTSGYTETGNTIYF
many,TRBJ2-7,TRBV14,TRBD1,TGTGCCAGCAGCCAAGCATACAGGGGGCCACCCGGCGAGCAGTACTTC,CASSQAYRGPPGEQYF
NA,TRBJ2-2,TRBV10-3,NA,TGTGCCATCAGACTTACTAGTGGTTTGGTTACAGGGTACACCGGGGAGCTGTTTTTT,CAIRLTSGLVTGYTGELFF
many,TRBJ2-2,TRBV11-2,NA,TGTGCCAGCAGCTTAGAGGTCGGGGAGCTGTTTTTT,CASSLEVGELFF
NA,TRBJ2-5,TRBV24-1,TRBD1,TGTGCCACTTCGACAGGGCGAGAGACCCAGTACTTC,CATSTGRETQYF
few,TRBJ1-2,TRBV7-9,NA,TGTGCCAGCAGCTTAATTGCTTTAGGTGGGGATGGCTACACCTTC,CASSLIALGGDGYTF
many,TRBJ1-4,TRBV6-2/TRBV6-3,TRBD1,TGTGCCAGCAGACCCTCGGGACAGGGAGAGGAAAAACTGTTTTTT,CASRPSGQGEEKLFF
NA,TRBJ2-5,TRBV7-8,TRBD2,TGTGCCAGCAACACCGGTATCGGGGCGGGAGAGGCTACCCAGTACTTC,CASNTGIGAGEATQYF
NA,TRBJ2-7,TRBV7-9,TRBD1,TGTGCCAGCAGCCCCAGGGGGAACACCGGGTACGAGCAGTACTTC,CASSPRGNTGYEQYF
NA,TRBJ1-2,TRBV15,NA,TGTGCCACCAGCAGCCAGATGGGACTCTATGGCTACACCTTC,CATSSQMGLYGYTF
NA,TRBJ2-1,TRBV7-3,TRBD2,TGTGCCAGCAGCTACCTAGCGGGACAATACAATGAGCAGTTCTTC,CASSYLAGQYNEQFF
NA,TRBJ1-1,TRBV11-2,NA,TGTGCCAGCAGCTTAGTGGCGGGGGGGACACTGAACACTGAAGCTTTCTTT,CASSLVAGGTLNTEAFF
many,TRBJ2-7,TRBV12-3/TRBV12-4,NA,TGTGCCAGCAGCCTCTTGACCTACGAGCAGTACTTC,CASSLLTYEQYF
many,TRBJ2-7,TRBV6-2/TRBV6-3,TRBD2,TGTGCCAGCAGTAACGGACTAGCGCGAACCACCCAGTCAAACGAGCAGTACTTC,CASSNGLARTTQSNEQYF
many,TRBJ2-7,TRBV7-9,NA,TGTGCCAGCATGTTCGGGGGAGGCAACGAGCAGTACTTC,CASMFGGGNEQYF
few,TRBJ2-5,TRBV24-1,NA,TGTGCCACCAGTGATTTCCGAGGGGGTTTTGAGACCCAGTACTTC,CATSDFRGGFETQYF
once,TRBJ2-5,TRBV25-1,TRBD2,TGTGCCAGCAGCTCCCCGCGGACTAGGAGTTTAGAGACCCAGTACTTC,CASSSPRTRSLETQYF
NA,TRBJ1-1,TRBV5-1,NA,TGCGCCAGCAGCGCCGGGATGGGGGGCACCGCTGAAGCTTTCTTT,CASSAGMGGTAEAFF
many,TRBJ1-4,TRBV5-4,TRBD1,TGTGCCAGCAGTCCTAATCCGGGACAGGGGGATGAAAAACTGTTTTTT,CASSPNPGQGDEKLFF
NA,TRBJ1-1,TRBV10-3,NA,TGTGCCATCAGTGCAGGGGTGGGCACTGAAGCTTTCTTT,CAISAGVGTEAFF
many,TRBJ2-3,TRBV11-2,NA,TGTGCCAGCAGCTTAGATCGGGGGACAGATACGCAGTATTTT,CASSLDRGTDTQYF
once,TRBJ2-7,TRBV4-3,NA,TGCGCCAGCAGCCAAGATCTTAGACACGAGCAGTACTTC,CASSQDLRHEQYF
NA,TRBJ2-7,TRBV28,NA,TGTGCCAGCAGTTTCCTTCTGGGGGACGAGCAGTACTTC,CASSFLLGDEQYF
many,TRBJ1-1,TRBV24-1,TRBD1,TGTGCCACCAGTCAGACAGGGATTGGCGGCACTGAAGCTTTCTTT,CATSQTGIGGTEAFF
NA,TRBJ1-1,TRBV6-5,TRBD1,TGTGCCAGCACCGAGGGACAGGGGACCCCGGTCGCTGAAGCTTTCTTT,CASTEGQGTPVAEAFF
NA,TRBJ1-1,TRBV15,NA,TGTGCCACCAGCAGAGATGGGAGGATGACCACTGAAGCTTTCTTT,CATSRDGRMTTEAFF
few,TRBJ1-1,TRBV10-3,NA,TGTGCCATCAGCCAACCCGGTTCTGAAGCTTTCTTT,CAISQPGSEAFF
NA,TRBJ2-7,TRBV9,TRBD1,TGTGCCAGCAGCGGGCCCAGGGGGCTCGTTGAGCAGTACTTC,CASSGPRGLVEQYF
once,TRBJ2-7,TRBV10-3,TRBD2,TGTGCCATCAGACTAGCGGGTTACGAGCAGTACTTC,CAIRLAGYEQYF
many,TRBJ2-2,TRBV5-1,NA,TGCGCCAGCAGCTTGGGGCAGGGCGTATACACCGGGGAGCTGTTTTTT,CASSLGQGVYTGELFF
NA,TRBJ2-7,TRBV28,TRBD2,TGTGCCAGCAGTTGGCCCAGGGCTAGCGGGGCCTACGAGCAGTACTTC,CASSWPRASGAYEQYF
NA,TRBJ2-6,TRBV20-1,NA,TGCAGTGCTAGGCAGGCGGCTGCCAACGTCCTGACTTTC,CSARQAAANVLTF
few,TRBJ2-7,TRBV10-3,TRBD2,TGTGCCATCAGTGCCAGCAGAGGGACTAGCGACGAGCAGTACTTC,CAISASRGTSDEQYF
many,TRBJ1-1,TRBV4-1,TRBD1,TGCGCCAGCAGCCAGGGGGGACAGATGAACACTGAAGCTTTCTTT,CASSQGGQMNTEAFF
many,TRBJ1-5,TRBV11-2,NA,TGTGCCAGCAGCGCGGTTAGCAATCAGCCCCAGCATTTT,CASSAVSNQPQHF
many,TRBJ1-1,TRBV12-3/TRBV12-4,NA,TGTGCCAGCAGTTTAGCGAGGGGTGTCGAAGCTTTCTTT,CASSLARGVEAFF
NA,TRBJ2-5,TRBV7-6,TRBD2,TGTGCCAGCAGCTTCGGGACTAGCGGGACTCAAGAGACCCAGTACTTC,CASSFGTSGTQETQYF
many,TRBJ2-7,TRBV9,NA,TGTGCCAGCAGCGTAGGGGCCGCGGGACTCTCCTACGAGCAGTACTTC,CASSVGAAGLSYEQYF
NA,TRBJ1-2,TRBV29-1,NA,TGCAGCGTTGAAGTGGGGGTCCATGGCTACACCTTC,CSVEVGVHGYTF
NA,TRBJ2-7,TRBV29-1,NA,TGCAGCGTCGCCGCAGCCACGAGCTCCTACGAGCAGTACTTC,CSVAAATSSYEQYF
few,TRBJ1-1,TRBV9,NA,TGTGCCAGCAGCGACACAGATATGAACACTGAAGCTTTCTTT,CASSDTDMNTEAFF
many,TRBJ2-7,TRBV7-3,NA,TGTGCCAGCAGCTCTCGGACAGACTCCTACGAGCAGTACTTC,CASSSRTDSYEQYF
NA,TRBJ2-2,TRBV2,TRBD1,TGTGCCACCAGTGATCAGACAGGGGCCGGGGAGCTGTTTTTT,CATSDQTGAGELFF
many,TRBJ1-6,TRBV28,NA,TGTGCCAGCAGTTTTAGAGGGAGTCGTTCACCCCTCCACTTT,CASSFRGSRSPLHF
once,TRBJ2-5,TRBV24-1,NA,TGTGCCACCAGTGAGGGTGGAGAGACCCAGTACTTC,CATSEGGETQYF
many,TRBJ1-1,TRBV6-5,NA,TGTGCCAGCAGCGGGATCCCGAACACTGAAGCTTTCTTT,CASSGIPNTEAFF
few,TRBJ1-1,TRBV25-1,NA,TGTGCCAGCAGTGAACTCGGGGAAGGCACTGAAGCTTTCTTT,CASSELGEGTEAFF
NA,TRBJ1-3,TRBV5-1,NA,TGCGCCAGCAGTCGGCAGGGATACGGAAACACCATATATTTT,CASSRQGYGNTIYF
many,TRBJ1-1,TRBV7-9,NA,TGTGCCAGCAGCTTAGCTATAGGGATGGGCACTGAAGCTTTCTTT,CASSLAIGMGTEAFF
many,TRBJ2-7,TRBV6-5,NA,TGTGCCAGCAGTACTCATACCGGGACTGGTACCTACGAGCAGTACTTC,CASSTHTGTGTYEQYF
NA,TRBJ1-5,TRBV7-2,NA,TGTGCCAGCAGCTCCGCAACTAATCAGCCCCAGCATTTT,CASSSATNQPQHF
many,TRBJ1-5,TRBV7-2,NA,TGTGCCAGCAGCTTAGGGCCGGGGACGGGCAATCAGCCCCAGCATTTT,CASSLGPGTGNQPQHF